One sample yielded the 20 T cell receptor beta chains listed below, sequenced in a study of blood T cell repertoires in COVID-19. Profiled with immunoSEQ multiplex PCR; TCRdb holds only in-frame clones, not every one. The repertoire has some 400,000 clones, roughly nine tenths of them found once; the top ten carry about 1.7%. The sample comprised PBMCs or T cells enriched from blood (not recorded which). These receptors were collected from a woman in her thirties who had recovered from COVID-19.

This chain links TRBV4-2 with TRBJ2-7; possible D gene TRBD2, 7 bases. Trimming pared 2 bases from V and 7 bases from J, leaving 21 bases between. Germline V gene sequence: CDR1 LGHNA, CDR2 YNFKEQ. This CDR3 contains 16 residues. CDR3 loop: CASSQPSSRGGGEQYF. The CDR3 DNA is TGTGCCAGCAGCCAACCCTCGTCGAGGGGAGGGGGAGAGCAGTACTTC.

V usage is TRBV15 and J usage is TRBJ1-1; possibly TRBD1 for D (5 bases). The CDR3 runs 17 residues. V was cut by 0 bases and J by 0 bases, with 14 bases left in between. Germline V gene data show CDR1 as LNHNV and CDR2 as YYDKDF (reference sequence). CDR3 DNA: TGTGCCACCAGCAGAGATCCCCCGGGGGGACTGAACACTGAAGCTTTCTTT. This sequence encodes CATSRDPPGGLNTEAFF.

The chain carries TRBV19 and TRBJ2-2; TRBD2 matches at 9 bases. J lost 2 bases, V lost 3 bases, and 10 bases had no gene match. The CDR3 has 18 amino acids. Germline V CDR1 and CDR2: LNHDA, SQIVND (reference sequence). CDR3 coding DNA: TGTGCCAGTAGTATCCTTTTTGCGGGAGGGCCTAACACCGGGGAGCTGTTTTTT. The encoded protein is CASSILFAGGPNTGELFF. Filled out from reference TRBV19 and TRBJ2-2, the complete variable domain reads DGGITQSPKYLFRKEGQNVTLSCEQNLNHDAMYWYRQDPGQGLRLIYYSQIVNDFQKGDIAEGYSVSREKKESFPLTVTSAQKNPTAFYLCASSILFAGGPNTGELFFGEGSRLTVL.

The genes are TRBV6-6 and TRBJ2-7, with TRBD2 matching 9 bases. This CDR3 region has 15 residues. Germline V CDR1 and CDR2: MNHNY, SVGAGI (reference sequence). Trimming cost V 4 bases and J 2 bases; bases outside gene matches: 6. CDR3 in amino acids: CASSSRLAVAYEQYF. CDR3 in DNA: TGTGCCAGCAGTTCACGACTAGCGGTTGCCTACGAGCAGTACTTC.

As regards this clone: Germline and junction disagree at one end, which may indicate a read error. The DNA for the CDR3 is TGTGCTAGCAGCTTGGGACAGTCTACCGGGGAGCTGTTTTTT. This gives the protein CASSLGQSTGELFF. The chain links TRBV7-7 to TRBJ2-2; TRBD1 matches at 7 bases. Germline CDR1 and CDR2: SSHAT and FNYEAQ (reference sequence). The CDR3 runs 14 residues.

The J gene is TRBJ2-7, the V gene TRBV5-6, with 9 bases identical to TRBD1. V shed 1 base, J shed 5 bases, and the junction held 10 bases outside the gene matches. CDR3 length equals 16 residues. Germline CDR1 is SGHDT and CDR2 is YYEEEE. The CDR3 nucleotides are TGTGCCAGCAGCTTGTTGGGACAGGGACTATTCCACGAGCAGTACTTC. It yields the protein CASSLLGQGLFHEQYF.

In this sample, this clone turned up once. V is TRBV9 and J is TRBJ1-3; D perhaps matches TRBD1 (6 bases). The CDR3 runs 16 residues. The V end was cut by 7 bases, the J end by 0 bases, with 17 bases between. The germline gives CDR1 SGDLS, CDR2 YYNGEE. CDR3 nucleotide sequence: TGTGCCAGCGGCCCGATGCGGGGGCTCTCTGGAAACACCATATATTTT. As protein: CASGPMRGLSGNTIYF.

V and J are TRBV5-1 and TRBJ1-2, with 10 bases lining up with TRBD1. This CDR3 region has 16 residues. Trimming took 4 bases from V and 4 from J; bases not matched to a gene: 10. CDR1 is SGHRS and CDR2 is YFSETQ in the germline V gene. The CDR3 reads CASSPRQGALGYGYTF. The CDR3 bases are TGCGCCAGCAGCCCGCGACAGGGGGCTTTGGGCTATGGCTACACCTTC.

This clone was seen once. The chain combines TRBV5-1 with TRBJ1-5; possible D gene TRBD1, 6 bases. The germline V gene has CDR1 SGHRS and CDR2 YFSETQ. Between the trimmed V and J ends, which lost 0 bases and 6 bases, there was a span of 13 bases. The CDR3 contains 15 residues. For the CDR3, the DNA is TGCGCCAGCAGCTTGGTGGCAGGGGAACGTCAGCCCCAGCATTTT. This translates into CASSLVAGERQPQHF.

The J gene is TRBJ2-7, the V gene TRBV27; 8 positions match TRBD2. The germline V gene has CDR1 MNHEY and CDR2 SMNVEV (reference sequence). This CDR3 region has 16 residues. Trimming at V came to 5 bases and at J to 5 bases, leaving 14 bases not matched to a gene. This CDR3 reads CASSITGTSALHEQYF. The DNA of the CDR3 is TGTGCCAGCAGTATCACCGGGACTAGTGCGCTCCACGAGCAGTACTTC.

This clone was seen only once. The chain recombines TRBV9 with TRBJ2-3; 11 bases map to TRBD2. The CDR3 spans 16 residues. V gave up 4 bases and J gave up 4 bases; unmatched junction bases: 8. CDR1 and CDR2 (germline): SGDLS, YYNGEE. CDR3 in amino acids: CASSITSGGNPDTQYF. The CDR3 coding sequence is TGTGCCAGCAGCATAACTAGCGGGGGTAACCCAGATACGCAGTATTTT.

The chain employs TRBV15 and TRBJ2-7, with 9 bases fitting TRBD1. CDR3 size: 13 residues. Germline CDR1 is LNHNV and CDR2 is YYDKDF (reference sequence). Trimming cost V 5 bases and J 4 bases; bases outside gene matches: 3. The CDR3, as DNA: TGTGCCACCAGCTTGGACAGGGGTTACGAGCAGTACTTC. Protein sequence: CATSLDRGYEQYF.

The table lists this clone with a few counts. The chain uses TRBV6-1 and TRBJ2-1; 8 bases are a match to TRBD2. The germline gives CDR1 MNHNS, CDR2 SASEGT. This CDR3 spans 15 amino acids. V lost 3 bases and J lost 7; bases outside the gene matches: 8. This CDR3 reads CASSDGGLASNEQFF. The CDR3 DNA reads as TGTGCCAGCAGTGACGGCGGACTAGCATCAAATGAGCAGTTCTTC.

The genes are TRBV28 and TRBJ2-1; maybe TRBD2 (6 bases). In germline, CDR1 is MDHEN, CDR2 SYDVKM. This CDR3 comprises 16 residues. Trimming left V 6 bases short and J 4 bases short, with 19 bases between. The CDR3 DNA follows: TGTGCCAGCAGCCCTACCCAGGCGGGGCTTTACAATGAGCAGTTCTTC. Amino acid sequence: CASSPTQAGLYNEQFF.

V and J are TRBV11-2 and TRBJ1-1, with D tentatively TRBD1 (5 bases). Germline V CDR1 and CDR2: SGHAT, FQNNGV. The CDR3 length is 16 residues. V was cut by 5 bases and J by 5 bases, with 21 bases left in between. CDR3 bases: TGTGCCAGCAGCCCTGGGTGGGGGGTTTCGAAGACTGAAGCTTTCTTT. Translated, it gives CASSPGWGVSKTEAFF. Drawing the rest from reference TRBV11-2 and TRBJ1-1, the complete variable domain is EAGVAQSPRYKIIEKRQSVAFWCNPISGHATLYWYQQILGQGPKLLIQFQNNGVVDDSQLPKDRFSAERLKGVDSTLKIQPAKLEDSAVYLCASSPGWGVSKTEAFFGQGTRLTVV.

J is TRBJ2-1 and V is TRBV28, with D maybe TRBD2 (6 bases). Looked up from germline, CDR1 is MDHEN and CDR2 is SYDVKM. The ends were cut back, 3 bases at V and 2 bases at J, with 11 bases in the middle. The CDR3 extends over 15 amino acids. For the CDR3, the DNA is TGTGCCAGCAGTTTGGAGGGAGTCGCCTACAATGAGCAGTTCTTC. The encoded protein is CASSLEGVAYNEQFF.

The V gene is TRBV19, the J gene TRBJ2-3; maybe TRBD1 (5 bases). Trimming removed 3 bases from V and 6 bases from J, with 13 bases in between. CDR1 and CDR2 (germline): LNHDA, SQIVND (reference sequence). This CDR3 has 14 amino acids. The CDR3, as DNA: TGTGCCAGTAGTATCTCACGCAGGGCGGATACGCAGTATTTT. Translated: CASSISRRADTQYF.

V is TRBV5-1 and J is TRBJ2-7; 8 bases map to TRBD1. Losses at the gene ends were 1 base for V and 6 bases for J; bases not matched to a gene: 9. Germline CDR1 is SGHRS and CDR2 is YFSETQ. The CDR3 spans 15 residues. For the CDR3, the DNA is TGCGCCAGCAGCTTGTCAGAACAGGGGGAAGGCGAGCAGTACTTC. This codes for CASSLSEQGEGEQYF.

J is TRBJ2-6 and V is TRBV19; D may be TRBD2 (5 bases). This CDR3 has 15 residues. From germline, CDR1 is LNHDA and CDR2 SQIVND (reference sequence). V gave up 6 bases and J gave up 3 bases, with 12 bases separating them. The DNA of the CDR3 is TGTGCCAGTAGCACTCTGCGGGTTGGGGCCAACGTCCTGACTTTC. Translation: CASSTLRVGANVLTF.

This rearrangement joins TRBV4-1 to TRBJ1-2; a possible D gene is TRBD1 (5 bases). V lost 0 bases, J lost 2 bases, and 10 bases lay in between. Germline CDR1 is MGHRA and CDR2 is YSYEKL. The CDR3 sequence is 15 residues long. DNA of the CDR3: TGCGCCAGCAGCCAAGATGAACAGGCAAACTATGGCTACACCTTC. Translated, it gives CASSQDEQANYGYTF.